The rows below give T cell receptor beta chains drawn from one sample of a study of Ad26.COV2.S vaccination and SARS-CoV-2 variants. The protocol was immunoSEQ multiplex PCR, while the TCRdb copy is restricted to in-frame clones and leaves out a portion. The sample shows about 180,000 clones, around 88% of them seen only once. The starting material was peripheral blood, obtained after recovery from COVID-19. These receptors all stem from a human donor who had recovered from COVID-19. CDR3s include the opening cysteine and the closing phenylalanine or tryptophan. The order of the fields is J gene, V gene, D gene, clone size, CDR3 protein, CDR3 DNA. D genes are given only for firm matches. Clone size, where shown, is once, few, many, or a class for clones that have expanded.

j_gene: TRBJ1-2
v_gene: TRBV9
d_gene: TRBD1
abundance: .
CDR3aa: CASSVGGGDYGYTF
CDR3nt: TGTGCCAGCAGCGTAGGAGGGGGCGACTATGGCTACACCTTC

j_gene: TRBJ1-2
v_gene: TRBV21-1
d_gene: .
abundance: .
CDR3aa: CASSTNTGDDYGYTF
CDR3nt: TGTGCCAGCAGCACTAATACAGGGGACGACTATGGCTACACCTTC

j_gene: TRBJ2-1
v_gene: TRBV19
d_gene: .
abundance: .
CDR3aa: CASSQPRDQDNEQFF
CDR3nt: TGTGCCAGTAGTCAGCCTCGGGACCAAGACAATGAGCAGTTCTTC

j_gene: TRBJ2-2
v_gene: TRBV19
d_gene: .
abundance: few
CDR3aa: CASHRQGQTGELFF
CDR3nt: TGTGCCTCCCACCGGCAGGGCCAAACCGGGGAGCTGTTTTTT

j_gene: TRBJ2-5
v_gene: TRBV4-1
d_gene: .
abundance: once
CDR3aa: CASSQASINQETQYF
CDR3nt: TGCGCCAGCAGCCAGGCCAGTATAAACCAAGAGACCCAGTACTTC

j_gene: TRBJ2-7
v_gene: TRBV30
d_gene: .
abundance: .
CDR3aa: CACQFYDEQYF
CDR3nt: TGTGCCTGTCAGTTCTACGACGAGCAGTACTTC

j_gene: TRBJ2-7
v_gene: TRBV11-2
d_gene: TRBD2
abundance: .
CDR3aa: CASSRTSGIYEQYF
CDR3nt: TGTGCCAGCAGCCGGACTAGCGGGATCTACGAGCAGTACTTC

j_gene: TRBJ2-7
v_gene: TRBV4-1
d_gene: TRBD1
abundance: .
CDR3aa: CASSPRTGGAYEQYF
CDR3nt: TGCGCCAGCAGCCCCCGGACAGGTGGGGCCTACGAGCAGTACTTC

j_gene: TRBJ2-3
v_gene: TRBV9
d_gene: .
abundance: .
CDR3aa: CASSELGPSTDTQYF
CDR3nt: TGTGCCAGCAGCGAACTGGGTCCTAGCACAGATACGCAGTATTTT

j_gene: TRBJ2-7
v_gene: TRBV19
d_gene: .
abundance: .
CDR3aa: CASMGSLGPYEQYF
CDR3nt: TGTGCCAGTATGGGTAGTTTAGGGCCCTACGAGCAGTACTTC

j_gene: TRBJ1-2
v_gene: TRBV5-6
d_gene: .
abundance: few
CDR3aa: CASSSTDGYNYGYTF
CDR3nt: TGTGCCAGCAGCTCCACCGACGGATATAACTATGGCTACACCTTC

j_gene: TRBJ1-3
v_gene: TRBV30
d_gene: .
abundance: .
CDR3aa: CAWSGSLGNTIYF
CDR3nt: TGTGCCTGGAGCGGGTCTCTTGGAAACACCATATATTTT

j_gene: TRBJ2-3
v_gene: TRBV6-6
d_gene: .
abundance: once
CDR3aa: CASSYQGPTDTQYF
CDR3nt: TGTGCCAGCAGTTATCAGGGTCCCACAGATACGCAGTATTTT

j_gene: TRBJ1-2
v_gene: TRBV12-3/TRBV12-4
d_gene: TRBD1
abundance: .
CDR3aa: CASSDRVGYGYTF
CDR3nt: TGTGCCAGCAGCGACAGGGTCGGCTATGGCTACACCTTC

j_gene: TRBJ2-2
v_gene: TRBV12-2
d_gene: .
abundance: once
CDR3aa: CASRIRPLTGGDSNTGELFF
CDR3nt: TGTGCAAGTCGCATCCGCCCTCTTACGGGGGGCGACTCGAACACCGGGGAGCTGTTTTTT

j_gene: TRBJ2-7
v_gene: TRBV28
d_gene: TRBD1
abundance: .
CDR3aa: CASSMHPGTGSYEQYF
CDR3nt: TGTGCCAGCAGCATGCATCCCGGGACAGGGTCCTACGAGCAGTACTTC

j_gene: TRBJ1-1
v_gene: TRBV2
d_gene: TRBD1
abundance: .
CDR3aa: CASSPGQGIEAFF
CDR3nt: TGTGCCAGCAGTCCTGGACAGGGGATTGAAGCTTTCTTT

j_gene: TRBJ1-1
v_gene: TRBV6-5
d_gene: TRBD1
abundance: few
CDR3aa: CASSIQGATSEAFF
CDR3nt: TGTGCCAGCAGTATACAGGGGGCAACGAGTGAAGCTTTCTTT

j_gene: TRBJ2-7
v_gene: TRBV29-1
d_gene: TRBD2
abundance: .
CDR3aa: CSVEGIAGGRDYEQYF
CDR3nt: TGCAGCGTTGAAGGCATTGCCGGGGGGAGGGACTACGAGCAGTACTTC

j_gene: TRBJ1-3
v_gene: TRBV6-1
d_gene: .
abundance: .
CDR3aa: CASSERTVGSGNTIYF
CDR3nt: TGTGCCAGCAGTGAACGTACAGTGGGCTCTGGAAACACCATATATTTT

j_gene: TRBJ2-2
v_gene: TRBV10-3
d_gene: TRBD2
abundance: .
CDR3aa: CAISYPRGENTGELFF
CDR3nt: TGTGCCATCAGTTACCCTCGGGGGGAAAACACCGGGGAGCTGTTTTTT

j_gene: TRBJ1-2
v_gene: TRBV19
d_gene: .
abundance: few
CDR3aa: CASSILGLGNKGYTF
CDR3nt: TGTGCCAGTAGTATACTGGGCCTCGGGAATAAGGGCTACACCTTC

j_gene: TRBJ1-4
v_gene: TRBV2
d_gene: .
abundance: once
CDR3aa: CASSRGLSTEKLFF
CDR3nt: TGTGCCAGCAGTAGGGGTTTGAGTACTGAAAAACTGTTTTTT

j_gene: TRBJ2-5
v_gene: TRBV4-2
d_gene: .
abundance: .
CDR3aa: CASSQDTQETQYF
CDR3nt: TGTGCCAGCAGCCAAGACACCCAGGAGACCCAGTACTTC

j_gene: TRBJ2-7
v_gene: TRBV19
d_gene: .
abundance: .
CDR3aa: CASSPRHGTDYEQYF
CDR3nt: TGTGCCAGTAGTCCTAGACACGGGACCGATTACGAGCAGTACTTC

j_gene: TRBJ2-3
v_gene: TRBV3-1/TRBV3-2
d_gene: .
abundance: .
CDR3aa: CASSQGLSGGGTDTQYF
CDR3nt: TGTGCCAGCAGCCAAGGACTTTCGGGGGGCGGCACAGATACGCAGTATTTT

j_gene: TRBJ2-7
v_gene: TRBV5-8
d_gene: TRBD1
abundance: few
CDR3aa: CASSPSPGQGVSHEQYF
CDR3nt: TGTGCCAGCAGTCCCTCCCCCGGGCAGGGGGTCTCTCACGAGCAGTACTTC

j_gene: TRBJ2-7
v_gene: TRBV4-1
d_gene: TRBD1
abundance: .
CDR3aa: CASSRTGVDEQYF
CDR3nt: TGCGCCAGCAGCCGGACAGGGGTGGACGAGCAGTACTTC

j_gene: TRBJ2-2
v_gene: TRBV10-2
d_gene: TRBD1
abundance: .
CDR3aa: CASSETGTGGTGELFF
CDR3nt: TGCGCCAGCAGTGAGACCGGGACAGGGGGAACCGGGGAGCTGTTTTTT

j_gene: TRBJ2-2
v_gene: TRBV9
d_gene: TRBD1
abundance: .
CDR3aa: CASSVSRGLNTGELFF
CDR3nt: TGTGCCAGCAGCGTTTCCAGGGGGCTTAACACCGGGGAGCTGTTTTTT

j_gene: TRBJ2-1
v_gene: TRBV5-1
d_gene: .
abundance: .
CDR3aa: CASSFYLSKDWYNEQFF
CDR3nt: TGCGCCAGCAGCTTTTACTTATCGAAGGACTGGTACAATGAGCAGTTCTTC

j_gene: TRBJ1-5
v_gene: TRBV5-1
d_gene: .
abundance: .
CDR3aa: CASSLEGGGPQHF
CDR3nt: TGCGCCAGCAGCTTGGAAGGTGGTGGGCCCCAGCATTTT

j_gene: TRBJ2-1
v_gene: TRBV5-8
d_gene: .
abundance: .
CDR3aa: CASSFYRVGNEQFF
CDR3nt: TGTGCCAGCAGTTTCTACAGGGTGGGTAATGAGCAGTTCTTC

j_gene: TRBJ1-1
v_gene: TRBV27
d_gene: .
abundance: .
CDR3aa: CASSLSLGFHTEAFF
CDR3nt: TGTGCCAGCAGTTTATCTTTGGGTTTTCACACTGAAGCTTTCTTT

j_gene: TRBJ1-1
v_gene: TRBV2
d_gene: .
abundance: .
CDR3aa: CASSVWAGDNTEAFF
CDR3nt: TGTGCCAGCAGTGTGTGGGCAGGTGACAACACTGAAGCTTTCTTT

j_gene: TRBJ1-3
v_gene: TRBV27
d_gene: .
abundance: .
CDR3aa: CASSPQQGFAVSGNTIYF
CDR3nt: TGTGCCAGCAGTCCCCAACAGGGTTTTGCAGTCTCTGGAAACACCATATATTTT

j_gene: TRBJ2-7
v_gene: TRBV6-5
d_gene: TRBD2
abundance: .
CDR3aa: CASSTVAGGNEQYF
CDR3nt: TGTGCCAGCAGTACGGTAGCGGGGGGGAACGAGCAGTACTTC